What follows are 18 T cell receptor beta chains derived from one specimen sequenced in a study of shared clonotypes between healthy human individuals. The assay was immunoSEQ multiplex PCR, and TCRdb's table has in-frame clones only and misses some. The table lists about 670,000 clones, less than 80% of them singletons. Sample: memory CD4+ T cells sorted from blood. The subset here: CD45RA-negative fraction. These receptor sequences come from a woman aged 30 to 39 in good health.

This sequence joins TRBV5-1 and TRBJ1-1, with unresolved D. CDR1 and CDR2 from the germline V gene are SGHRS and YFSETQ. V lost 0 bases, J lost 1 base, and 7 bases lay in between. The CDR3 runs 14 residues. CDR3 sequence reads: CASSLAFQNTEAFF. The CDR3 nucleotides read TGCGCCAGCAGCTTGGCCTTCCAGAACACTGAAGCTTTCTTT.

The rearrangement joins TRBV10-1 to TRBJ2-3; 7 bases match TRBD2. The length of the CDR3 is 14 residues. Trimming at V came to 8 bases and at J to 5 bases, leaving 10 bases not matched to a gene. Looked up from germline, CDR1 is WNHNN and CDR2 is SYGVQD (reference sequence). CDR3 coding DNA: TGCGCCAGCTCTCGGGACTACCCAGAAGATACGCAGTATTTT. Protein sequence: CASSRDYPEDTQYF.

This chain joins TRBV18 and TRBJ2-7; D is uncertain. The CDR3 runs 14 residues. V was trimmed by 2 bases and J by 1 base, leaving 9 bases between them. CDR1 and CDR2 (germline): KGHSH, LQKENI. CDR3: CASSPARSSYEQYF. The CDR3 DNA reads TGTGCCAGCTCACCAGCGCGCTCGTCCTACGAGCAGTACTTC.

The chain carries TRBV6-5 and TRBJ2-3, with D perhaps being TRBD1 or TRBD2 (5 bases each). The germline gives CDR1 MNHEY, CDR2 SVGAGI. The V end lost 2 bases, the J end lost 10 bases, and 16 bases lay between the germline ends. The CDR3 runs 14 residues. The CDR3 nucleotides are TGTGCCAGCAGTTACGGCCCGGGACGGCAGTCGCAGTATTTT. This codes for CASSYGPGRQSQYF.

The chain couples TRBV7-2 to TRBJ2-4, with 8 bases matching TRBD2. With V trimmed by 1 base and J by 0 bases, 5 bases remained unmatched. Germline CDR1 reads SGHTA; CDR2 reads FQGNSA. This CDR3 contains 17 residues. CDR3 sequence (DNA): TGTGCCAGCAGCTTAGTTGCGGGAGGCCTAGCCAAAAACATTCAGTACTTC. Translation: CASSLVAGGLAKNIQYF.

V gene TRBV28 combines with J gene TRBJ1-2; D gene unclear. Trimming removed 2 bases from V and 4 bases from J, with 11 bases in between. The germline V gene encodes CDR1 MDHEN and CDR2 SYDVKM. The CDR3 consists of 14 residues. The CDR3 is CASSLNSVPYGYTF. CDR3 coding DNA: TGTGCCAGCAGTTTAAACAGTGTCCCCTATGGCTACACCTTC.

This chain links TRBV7-8 with TRBJ1-2, with TRBD1 as a possible D gene (6 bases). The CDR3 is made up of 15 amino acids. The V gene's germline CDR1 is SGHVS and CDR2 FQNEAQ. V was clipped by 6 bases and J by 8 bases, with 22 bases between them. The CDR3 here is CASSPGSLGAGGYTF. CDR3 nucleotide sequence: TGTGCCAGCAGTCCCGGTAGCCTGGGGGCGGGAGGCTACACCTTC.

This chain joins TRBV19 and TRBJ2-7; D not resolved. This CDR3 is 12 amino acids long. Germline lookup yields CDR1 LNHDA and CDR2 SQIVND (reference sequence). The germline V and J ends were trimmed by 4 bases and 6 bases, with 10 bases remaining between them. In DNA, the CDR3 is TGTGCCAGTAGTACTCCTTGGGGCGAGCAGTACTTC. Its translation is CASSTPWGEQYF. Full variable domain (remainder filled in from reference TRBV19 and TRBJ2-7): DGGITQSPKYLFRKEGQNVTLSCEQNLNHDAMYWYRQDPGQGLRLIYYSQIVNDFQKGDIAEGYSVSREKKESFPLTVTSAQKNPTAFYLCASSTPWGEQYFGPGTRLTVT.

V is TRBV11-2 and J is TRBJ2-5, with a possible D match to TRBD2 (6 bases). The CDR3 contains 14 residues. V was cut by 5 bases and J by 1 base, with 11 bases left in between. CDR1 and CDR2 (germline): SGHAT, FQNNGV. CDR3 sequence: CASSLWGGQETQYF. In DNA form, the CDR3 reads TGTGCCAGCAGCCTGTGGGGAGGCCAAGAGACCCAGTACTTC.

This clone has ten or more counts. The V and J genes are TRBV28 and TRBJ2-1; tentatively, D is TRBD2 (6 bases). Germline CDR1 is MDHEN and CDR2 is SYDVKM. There are 14 residues in the CDR3. The V end lost 10 bases, the J end lost 3 bases, and 16 bases lay between the germline ends. The CDR3, as DNA: TGTGCCATCTCGAGCGGGTGGGACTACAATGAGCAGTTCTTC. This gives the protein CAISSGWDYNEQFF.

In regard to this clone: The junction does not match germline at one end; this may be a read error. CDR3 residues: CASSQDLRDTQYF. Written as DNA, the CDR3 is TGCGCCAGCAGCCAAGATCTTCGGGATACGCAGTATTTT. The chain employs TRBV7-2 and TRBJ2-3, with unresolved D. CDR3 size: 13 residues. Germline loops: CDR1 SGHTA, CDR2 FQGNSA.

The rearrangement uses TRBV11-3 and TRBJ2-7; TRBD1 matches 12 bases. The CDR3 length is 18 residues. The ends lost 6 bases at V and 5 bases at J; junction bases unmatched: 17. Per the germline V gene, CDR1 is SGHNT and CDR2 is YENEEA. CDR3 coding DNA: TGTGCCAGCAGACCCGCCCGGGACAGGGGGCGCAAAGTCCACGAGCAGTACTTC. Protein: CASRPARDRGRKVHEQYF.

The V and J genes are TRBV19 and TRBJ2-1; 7 bases match TRBD2. The CDR3 loop spans 13 amino acids. CDR1 LNHDA and CDR2 SQIVND come from the germline V gene (reference sequence). V shed 1 base and J 9 bases; nucleotides not matched to a gene: 3. The DNA of the CDR3 is TGTGCCAGTAGTATAGGCAGGGAGGGTGAGCAGTTCTTC. It encodes CASSIGREGEQFF.

The chain has TRBV6-1 and TRBJ1-1; TRBD1 is a possible D gene (5 bases). CDR1 and CDR2 from the germline V gene are MNHNS and SASEGT. There are 13 residues in the CDR3. Trimming shortened V by 7 bases and J by 4 bases, and 13 bases separated the two germline ends. CDR3 sequence (DNA): TGTGCCAGCAAGACGGCGGGGGGCACTGAAGCTTTCTTT. It is translated as CASKTAGGTEAFF.

Of note for this clone: Within the sample, other DNA sequences also encode this same CDR3. The chain carries TRBV6-5 and TRBJ2-2; maybe TRBD1 (6 bases). The CDR3 runs to 13 residues. CDR1 MNHEY and CDR2 SVGAGI come from the germline V gene. V lost 0 bases to trimming and J lost 11 bases, with 10 bases between them. The CDR3 DNA is TGTGCCAGCAGTTACTCGTTCAGGGGCGAGCTGTTTTTT. Protein: CASSYSFRGELFF.

The chain couples TRBV10-3 to TRBJ2-7, with 7 bases aligning to TRBD1. Germline loops: CDR1 ENHRY, CDR2 SYGVKD. Losses at the gene ends were 6 bases for V and 1 base for J; bases not matched to a gene: 9. The CDR3 spans 15 residues. CDR3 coding DNA: TGTGCCATCAGCGTATCTGGGGACAGATCCTACGAGCAGTACTTC. Translated: CAISVSGDRSYEQYF.

This clone has more than one count but fewer than ten. The CDR3 region is CASSLRQGNYTF. In DNA, the CDR3 is TGTGCCAGTAGTCTTCGACAGGGGAACTACACCTTC. This sequence joins TRBV19 and TRBJ1-2; TRBD1 agrees at 8 bases. V dropped 5 bases and J dropped 10; count of bases not matched to a gene: 6. There are 12 residues in the CDR3. CDR1 LNHDA and CDR2 SQIVND come from the germline V gene (reference sequence).

The chain uses TRBV5-4 and TRBJ2-3; D could derive from TRBD1 or TRBD2 (5 bases each). Trimming took 4 bases from V and 3 from J, leaving 15 bases between them. CDR1 and CDR2 (germline): SGHNT, YYREEE (reference sequence). This CDR3 has 15 amino acids. The CDR3 sequence is CASSKSGAGTDTQYF. In DNA form, the CDR3 reads TGTGCCAGCAGCAAATCCGGGGCCGGGACAGATACGCAGTATTTT.